This TCR beta chain is drawn from a study of technical replicates of blood from a few donors. Clones were read by immunoSEQ multiplex PCR, and TCRdb kept only the in-frame ones, dropping some. The sample holds 55,000 to 75,000 clones; approximately 92% are singletons and the top ten take around 0.42%. The germline V gene has CDR1 SEHNR and CDR2 FQNEAQ (reference sequence). The CDR3 extends over 17 amino acids. V was shortened by 4 bases and J by 3 bases, with 22 bases between the two germline ends. This chain joins TRBV7-9 and TRBJ2-7; D gene uncertain. The TCR was taken from a human donor in good health. The sequencing sample was made of T cells isolated from PBMCs. CDR3 residues: CASSSAVTTRINYEQYF. The CDR3 region has the DNA TGTGCCAGCAGCTCTGCTGTTACGACACGTATAAACTACGAGCAGTACTTC.